The text below deals with one T cell receptor (beta chain). This specimen belongs to a study of blood T cell repertoires in COVID-19. Here immunoSEQ multiplex PCR was the method, and the copy in TCRdb shows in-frame clones only, minus some. In the table there are over 100,000 clones, around 88% of which are singletons. The material sequenced was peripheral blood. This sequence originates from a man aged 45-65 years with acute or convalescent COVID-19.

Here the CDR3 DNA reads TGCGCCAGCAGTCAATCACGCAGGGCGAAACAGCCCCAGCATTTT. Residues: CASSQSRRAKQPQHF. The J gene is TRBJ1-5, the V gene TRBV23-1; D is perhaps TRBD1 (5 bases). TRBV23-1 is treated as an ORF (open reading frame) with a function not yet certain. This CDR3 has 15 amino acids. The ends were cut back, 0 bases at V and 7 bases at J, with 13 bases in the middle.